The 25 T cell receptor beta chains reported below all come from one sample, sequenced in a study of CD8 T cells in Susac syndrome. Reverse transcription used roughly 0.45 to 1 ug RNA and random hexamers. TCRdb passed the immunoSEQ multiplex PCR reads through MiXCR, listing each CDR3 protein once. The sample has approximately 75,000 distinct CDR3 sequences, approximately 95% seen once. Sequencing was performed on CD8+ T cells from PBMCs. The receptors were gathered from a human donor in good health.

The V gene is TRBV9, the J gene TRBJ2-3, with 8 nucleotides matching TRBD1. The germline V gene encodes CDR1 SGDLS and CDR2 YYNGEE. This CDR3 has 16 amino acids. V lost 0 bases, J lost 2 bases, and 5 bases stayed unmatched. CDR3 DNA: TGTGCCAGCAGCGTAGAAGGGACAGGTTACACAGATACGCAGTATTTT. Translated, it gives CASSVEGTGYTDTQYF.

The gene calls are TRBV5-1 and TRBJ2-5; D might be TRBD1 (5 bases). With 4 bases removed from V and 5 bases from J, the gap between germline ends came to 15 bases. Germline CDR1 and CDR2: SGHRS and YFSETQ. This CDR3 is 14 amino acids long. CDR3 nucleotides: TGCGCCAGCAGCCCCTACAGGAAATCTGAGACCCAGTACTTC. As protein: CASSPYRKSETQYF.

The chain uses TRBV10-3 and TRBJ1-2; D is ambiguous. The length of the CDR3 is 12 residues. CDR1 is ENHRY, CDR2 SYGVKD, per germline. V was pared by 2 bases and J by 2 bases, with 3 bases between. The CDR3 sequence: CAISEGNYGYTF. DNA of the CDR3: TGTGCCATCAGTGAGGGGAACTATGGCTACACCTTC.

This clonotype has only a few counts. This rearrangement joins TRBV5-1 to TRBJ2-7; maybe TRBD1 (5 bases). The V and J ends lost 3 bases and 3 bases respectively, with 10 bases between them. This CDR3 region has 13 residues. The germline V gene has CDR1 SGHRS and CDR2 YFSETQ. In nucleotides, the CDR3 is TGCGCCAGCAGCTACGGCGACAGCTACGAGCAGTACTTC. Protein product: CASSYGDSYEQYF. The entire variable domain, with the rest obtained from reference TRBV5-1 and TRBJ2-7, is as follows: KAGVTQTPRYLIKTRGQQVTLSCSPISGHRSVSWYQQTPGQGLQFLFEYFSETQRNKGNFPGRFSGRQFSNSRSEMNVSTLELGDSALYLCASSYGDSYEQYFGPGTRLTVT.

This clonotype was observed once. As DNA, the CDR3 is TGTGCCAGCAGCCTCCGGGACTCCCCAGAAAAACTGTTTTTT. Encoded protein: CASSLRDSPEKLFF. The V call is TRBV7-9, the J call TRBJ1-4; a weak D match, TRBD1 (5 bases). The V and J ends lost 5 bases and 8 bases respectively, with 15 bases between them. This CDR3 spans 14 amino acids. From germline, CDR1 is SEHNR and CDR2 FQNEAQ (reference sequence).

This chain uses TRBV6-1 with TRBJ2-4; 8 bases fit TRBD2. V lost 6 bases to trimming and J lost 1 base; unmatched junction nucleotides: 5. This CDR3 comprises 15 residues. Germline V lookup: CDR1 MNHNS, CDR2 SASEGT. The CDR3 region has the DNA TGTGCCAGCAGAGAGCGGGGGTCGGCCAAAAACATTCAGTACTTC. This encodes CASRERGSAKNIQYF.

The genes are TRBV18 and TRBJ1-1, with 8 positions matching TRBD1. Germline values: CDR1 KGHSH, CDR2 LQKENI. Trimming cost V 6 bases and J 6 bases; bases outside gene matches: 6. The CDR3 runs 13 residues. In DNA form, the CDR3 reads TGTGCCAGCTCCCCCGGGACAGGCGCTGAAGCTTTCTTT. Protein sequence: CASSPGTGAEAFF.

The gene calls are TRBV12-3 or TRBV12-4 and TRBJ2-3; TRBD2 matches 9 bases. This CDR3 is built from 15 residues. Trimming removed 5 bases from V and 1 base from J; junction bases left unmatched: 4. The CDR3 here is CASSPSGAGTDTQYF. DNA for the CDR3: TGTGCCAGCAGTCCTAGCGGGGCCGGCACAGATACGCAGTATTTT.

The genes are TRBV27 and TRBJ1-1; D not resolved. V lost 6 bases and J 1 base, leaving 12 bases between the germline ends. CDR3 length equals 14 residues. Germline V CDR1 and CDR2: MNHEY, SMNVEV (reference sequence). DNA for the CDR3: TGTGCCAGCAGACGTGGGTGGACGAACACTGAAGCTTTCTTT. This sequence encodes CASRRGWTNTEAFF.

The J gene is TRBJ2-7, the V gene TRBV6-2 or TRBV6-3, with D hard to call. The germline CDR1 and CDR2 sequences are MNHEY and SVGEGT. Trimming cost V 0 bases and J 0 bases, with 12 bases left between them. The CDR3 is 16 amino acids. CDR3 in amino acids: CASSYSPLQYSYEQYV. In DNA form, the CDR3 reads TGTGCCAGCAGTTACTCCCCTCTGCAGTACTCCTACGAGCAGTACGTC.

CDR3 in DNA: TGCGCCAGCAGCAGTGTAGAGCGGGCTGAGCAGTTCTTC. This encodes CASSSVERAEQFF. The J gene is TRBJ2-1, the V gene TRBV23-1; D is perhaps TRBD2 (6 bases). TRBV23-1 is identified as an open reading frame with a role that is uncertain. Trimming cost V 6 bases and J 9 bases, with 15 bases left between them. The CDR3 sequence is 13 residues long.

The genes are TRBV7-9 and TRBJ1-1, with TRBD1 as a possible D gene (5 bases). CDR1 is SEHNR and CDR2 is FQNEAQ in the germline V gene (reference sequence). CDR3 length: 18 residues. With 5 bases removed from V and 1 base from J, the gap between germline ends came to 23 bases. The CDR3, as DNA: TGTGCCAGCAGCCCCCCTTTTGGGACCTATTTACCGAACACTGAAGCTTTCTTT. As protein: CASSPPFGTYLPNTEAFF.

The gene calls are TRBV4-1 and TRBJ2-4; D is perhaps TRBD2 (6 bases). V was trimmed by 1 base and J by 0 bases, leaving 10 bases between them. The length of the CDR3 is 16 residues. Germline V CDR1 and CDR2: MGHRA, YSYEKL. CDR3 loop: CASSQVEGLAKNIQYF. The CDR3, as DNA: TGCGCCAGCAGCCAAGTCGAGGGACTAGCCAAAAACATTCAGTACTTC.

This clonotype showed up just once. The chain is built from TRBV28 and TRBJ2-7, with 11 bases matching TRBD2. Trimming took 5 bases from V and 0 from J; bases not matched to a gene: 6. The CDR3 spans 16 residues. In germline, CDR1 is MDHEN, CDR2 SYDVKM. CDR3 sequence: CASSPRLAGSSYEQYV. In nucleotides, the CDR3 is TGTGCCAGCAGTCCCCGACTAGCGGGGAGCTCCTACGAGCAGTACGTC.

The chain employs TRBV29-1 and TRBJ1-2; D is possibly TRBD1 (5 bases). V was cut by 6 bases and J by 3 bases, with 17 bases left in between. The CDR3 spans 14 residues. The V gene's germline CDR1 is SQVTM and CDR2 ANQGSEA. The CDR3 protein is CSVEADDSYYGYTF. DNA of the CDR3: TGCAGCGTAGAGGCCGATGACAGCTACTATGGCTACACCTTC. The complete variable domain, with remaining parts taken from reference TRBV29-1 and TRBJ1-2, reads SAVISQKPSRDICQRGTSLTIQCQVDSQVTMMFWYRQQPGQSLTLIATANQGSEATYESGFVIDKFPISRPNLTFSTLTVSNMSPEDSSIYLCSVEADDSYYGYTFGSGTRLTVV.

The V and J genes are TRBV27 and TRBJ2-1; 9 bases fit TRBD2. This CDR3 has 16 amino acids. The germline CDR1 and CDR2 sequences are MNHEY and SMNVEV (reference sequence). The J segment lost 7 bases and the V segment lost 0 bases, leaving 7 bases of the junction unmatched. The chain's CDR3 is CASSLSAGGPENEQFF. The DNA for the CDR3 is TGTGCCAGCAGTTTATCGGCGGGGGGGCCTGAGAATGAGCAGTTCTTC.

The table lists this clonotype with a few counts. The chain is built from TRBV7-8 and TRBJ2-5; D uncertain. The germline CDR1 and CDR2 sequences are SGHVS and FQNEAQ. The CDR3 consists of 11 residues. Trimming stripped 1 base from V and 5 bases from J, with 2 bases between. CDR3 DNA: TGTGCCAGCAGCTTAGTGGAGACCCAGTACTTC. Its translation: CASSLVETQYF.

This clonotype has a handful of counts. The chain links TRBV28 to TRBJ2-7, with D tentatively TRBD2 (5 bases). The CDR3 contains 12 residues. Trimming took off 2 bases at V and 4 bases at J, with 6 bases between the two ends. The germline V gene encodes CDR1 MDHEN and CDR2 SYDVKM. CDR3 region: CASSLRGYEQYF. CDR3 nucleotides: TGTGCCAGCAGTTTACGAGGGTACGAGCAGTACTTC. The complete variable domain, with remaining parts taken from reference TRBV28 and TRBJ2-7, reads DVKVTQSSRYLVKRTGEKVFLECVQDMDHENMFWYRQDPGLGLRLIYFSYDVKMKEKGDIPEGYSVSREKKERFSLILESASTNQTSMYLCASSLRGYEQYFGPGTRLTVT.

The J gene is TRBJ2-2, the V gene TRBV2, with 11 nucleotides matching TRBD2. Trimming removed 2 bases from V and 7 bases from J; junction bases left unmatched: 3. The V gene's germline CDR1 is SNHLY and CDR2 FYNNEI. The CDR3 is 15 amino acids. The CDR3 is CASSELAGGVGELFF. As DNA, the CDR3 is TGTGCCAGCAGTGAATTAGCGGGGGGGGTCGGGGAGCTGTTTTTT.

This clonotype was picked up one time. The V gene is TRBV5-4, the J gene TRBJ2-7, with D uncertain. CDR3 length: 13 amino acids. Germline CDR1 is SGHNT and CDR2 is YYREEE (reference sequence). Trimming pared 3 bases from V and 3 bases from J, leaving 10 bases between. The CDR3 here is CASSSRADYEQYF. CDR3 nucleotide sequence: TGTGCCAGCAGCTCCCGGGCAGACTACGAGCAGTACTTC. Drawing the rest from reference TRBV5-4 and TRBJ2-7, the complete variable domain is ETGVTQSPTHLIKTRGQQVTLRCSSQSGHNTVSWYQQALGQGPQFIFQYYREEENGRGNFPPRFSGLQFPNYSSELNVNALELDDSALYLCASSSRADYEQYFGPGTRLTVT.

The rearrangement joins TRBV20-1 to TRBJ2-4; D not resolved. The germline V and J ends were trimmed by 5 bases and 3 bases, with 11 bases remaining between them. The CDR3 spans 13 residues. CDR1 DFQATT and CDR2 SNEGSKA come from the germline V gene (reference sequence). CDR3 protein: CSASPPDKNIQYF. The CDR3 bases are TGCAGTGCTTCACCCCCGGACAAAAACATTCAGTACTTC.

The chain employs TRBV7-8 and TRBJ2-7; D not resolved. V was shortened by 3 bases and J by 6 bases, with 12 bases between the two germline ends. Germline V CDR1 and CDR2: SGHVS, FQNEAQ. This CDR3 has 13 amino acids. The CDR3 loop is CASSLETASEQYV. The DNA for the CDR3 is TGTGCCAGCAGCTTGGAGACTGCTTCCGAGCAGTACGTC.

The chain links TRBV18 to TRBJ1-6, with D possibly TRBD1 on 5 matching bases. The CDR3 is made up of 14 amino acids. V gave up 0 bases and J gave up 6 bases, with 6 bases separating them. Per the germline V gene, CDR1 is KGHSH and CDR2 is LQKENI. CDR3 in amino acids: CASSPPDSNSPLHF. CDR3 DNA: TGTGCCAGCTCACCACCTGACAGTAATTCACCCCTCCACTTT.

The chain is built from TRBV7-9 and TRBJ2-2; D is perhaps TRBD1 (6 bases). Germline assignment: CDR1 SEHNR and CDR2 FQNEAQ (reference sequence). Trimming took 1 base from V and 6 from J, leaving 12 bases between them. The CDR3 loop spans 15 amino acids. For the CDR3, the DNA is TGTGCCAGCAGCTTAGACAGGGCGTCCGCCGGGGAGCTGTTTTTT. Its protein product is CASSLDRASAGELFF. Together with reference TRBV7-9 and TRBJ2-2, the CDR3 gives the full variable domain: DTGVSQNPRHKITKRGQNVTFRCDPISEHNRLYWYRQTLGQGPEFLTYFQNEAQLEKSRLLSDRFSAERPKGSFSTLEIQRTEQGDSAMYLCASSLDRASAGELFFGEGSRLTVL.

J is TRBJ1-5 and V is TRBV6-7; D gene unclear. TRBV6-7 is noted as an ORF with a role that remains uncertain. Trimming cost V 5 bases and J 14 bases, with 7 bases left between them. The CDR3 runs 9 residues. As DNA, the CDR3 is TGTGCCAGCAGTCCCATTAAGCATTTT. Translated: CASSPIKHF.